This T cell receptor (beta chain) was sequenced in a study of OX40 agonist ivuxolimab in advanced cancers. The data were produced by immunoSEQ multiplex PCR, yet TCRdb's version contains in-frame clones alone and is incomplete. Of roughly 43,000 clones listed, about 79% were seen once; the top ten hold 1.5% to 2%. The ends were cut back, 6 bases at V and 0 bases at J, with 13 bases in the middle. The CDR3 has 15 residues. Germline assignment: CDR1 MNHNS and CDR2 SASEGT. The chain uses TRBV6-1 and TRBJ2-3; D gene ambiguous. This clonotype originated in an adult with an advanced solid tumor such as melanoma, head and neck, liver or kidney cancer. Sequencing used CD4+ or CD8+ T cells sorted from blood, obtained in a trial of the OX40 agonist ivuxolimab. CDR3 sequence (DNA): TGTGCCAGCAGCCCCGGCCAGGCGAGCACAGATACGCAGTATTTT. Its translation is CASSPGQASTDTQYF.